This entry concerns a single T cell receptor (beta chain). What it binds is not known. In germline, CDR1 is SNHLY, CDR2 FYNNEI. The V gene end was trimmed by 0 bases and the J gene end by 6 bases; junction bases not matched to a gene: 3. This CDR3 spans 15 amino acids. The sample originates from a study of Ad26.COV2.S vaccination and SARS-CoV-2 variants. The wider study: Donor got 5x10^10 or 1x10^11 viral particles of Ad26.COV2.S. Study-level points and caveats: Post-vaccination breadth of spike-specific CD8+ and CD4+ T cell responses was reportedly substantial. An underestimation of total T cell responses may have resulted from the TCR breadth and depth analyses.

Treatment given: over 15 received Ad26.COV2.S at low or high dose, single or two shots; about 5 received placebo; per-sample allocation not given. Specimen acquisition occurred on day 63 following the initial vaccine or placebo injection. The repertoire was sequenced with immunoSEQ multiplex PCR; TCRdb's copy has only in-frame clones and lacks some. The sample yields about 330,000 clones, roughly nine tenths seen once. This clonotype originated in a person aged 18-65 years who received the Ad26.COV2.S COVID-19 vaccine or a placebo. The chain joins TRBV2 to TRBJ2-1, with 9 bases that match TRBD2. Here the sequenced sample was peripheral blood, taken in a trial of Ad26.COV2.S vaccine versus placebo. In nucleotides, the CDR3 is TGTGCCAGCAGTGAAGCGGGACTAGCCTCCAATGAGCAGTTCTTC. Translating it yields CASSEAGLASNEQFF.